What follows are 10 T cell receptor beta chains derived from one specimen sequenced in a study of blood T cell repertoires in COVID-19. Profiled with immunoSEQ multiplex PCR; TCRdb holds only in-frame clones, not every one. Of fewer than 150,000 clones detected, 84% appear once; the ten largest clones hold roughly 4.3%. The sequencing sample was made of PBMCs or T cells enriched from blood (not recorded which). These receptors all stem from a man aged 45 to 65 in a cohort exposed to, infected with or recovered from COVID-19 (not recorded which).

CDR3 nucleotides: TGCGCCAGCAGCTTGCGCCCAGGGAACTCTAGCAATCAGCCCCAGCATTTT. Protein: CASSLRPGNSSNQPQHF. The chain combines TRBV5-1 with TRBJ1-5, with a tentative D call TRBD1 (5 bases). Germline CDR1 and CDR2: SGHRS and YFSETQ. V was cut by 1 base and J by 0 bases, with 14 bases left in between. This CDR3 region has 17 residues.

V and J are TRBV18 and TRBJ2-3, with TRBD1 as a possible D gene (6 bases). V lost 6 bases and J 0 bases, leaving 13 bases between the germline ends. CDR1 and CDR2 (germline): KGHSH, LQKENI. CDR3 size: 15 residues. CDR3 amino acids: CASSPGTQSTDTQYF. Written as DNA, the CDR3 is TGTGCCAGCTCTCCCGGGACACAGAGCACAGATACGCAGTATTTT. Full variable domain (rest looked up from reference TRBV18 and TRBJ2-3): NAGVMQNPRHLVRRRGQEARLRCSPMKGHSHVYWYRQLPEEGLKFMVYLQKENIIDESGMPKERFSAEFPKEGPSILRIQQVVRGDSAAYFCASSPGTQSTDTQYFGPGTRLTVL.

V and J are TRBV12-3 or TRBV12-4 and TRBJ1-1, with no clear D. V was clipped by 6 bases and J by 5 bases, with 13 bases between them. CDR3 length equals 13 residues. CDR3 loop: CASSPPRETEAFF. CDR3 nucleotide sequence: TGTGCCAGCAGCCCCCCCCGGGAGACTGAAGCTTTCTTT.

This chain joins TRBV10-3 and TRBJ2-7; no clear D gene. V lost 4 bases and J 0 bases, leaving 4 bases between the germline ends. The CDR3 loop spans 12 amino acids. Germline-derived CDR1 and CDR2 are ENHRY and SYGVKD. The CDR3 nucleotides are TGTGCCATCAGTGCCAGCTCCTACGAGCAGTACTTC. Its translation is CAISASSYEQYF.

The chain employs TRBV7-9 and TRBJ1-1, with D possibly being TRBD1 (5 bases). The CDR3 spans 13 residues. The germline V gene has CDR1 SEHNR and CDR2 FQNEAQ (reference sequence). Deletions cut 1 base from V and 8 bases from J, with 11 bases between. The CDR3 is CASSLGGAGEAFF. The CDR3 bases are TGTGCCAGCAGCTTAGGCGGGGCGGGAGAAGCTTTCTTT.

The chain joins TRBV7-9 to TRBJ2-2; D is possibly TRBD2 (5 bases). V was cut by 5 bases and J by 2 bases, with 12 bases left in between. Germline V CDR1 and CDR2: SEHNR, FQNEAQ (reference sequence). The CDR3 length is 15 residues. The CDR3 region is CASSPSGFNTGELFF. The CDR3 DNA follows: TGTGCCAGCAGCCCCTCGGGGTTTAACACCGGGGAGCTGTTTTTT. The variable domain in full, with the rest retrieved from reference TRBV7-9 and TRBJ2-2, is DTGVSQNPRHKITKRGQNVTFRCDPISEHNRLYWYRQTLGQGPEFLTYFQNEAQLEKSRLLSDRFSAERPKGSFSTLEIQRTEQGDSAMYLCASSPSGFNTGELFFGEGSRLTVL.

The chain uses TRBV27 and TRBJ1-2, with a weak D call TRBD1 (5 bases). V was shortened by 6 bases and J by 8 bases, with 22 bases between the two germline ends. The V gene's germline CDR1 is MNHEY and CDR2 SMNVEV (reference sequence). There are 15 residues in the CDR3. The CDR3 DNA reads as TGTGCCAGCAGAAAGGCAGGAGGGGATAGTAGGGGCTACACCTTC. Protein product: CASRKAGGDSRGYTF.

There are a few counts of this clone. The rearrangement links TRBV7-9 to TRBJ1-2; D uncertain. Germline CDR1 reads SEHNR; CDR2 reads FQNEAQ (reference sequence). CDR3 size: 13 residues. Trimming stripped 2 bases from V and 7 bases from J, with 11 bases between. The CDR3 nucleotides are TGTGCCAGCAGCTTATCGGCGGATCTTGGCTACACCTTC. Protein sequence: CASSLSADLGYTF.

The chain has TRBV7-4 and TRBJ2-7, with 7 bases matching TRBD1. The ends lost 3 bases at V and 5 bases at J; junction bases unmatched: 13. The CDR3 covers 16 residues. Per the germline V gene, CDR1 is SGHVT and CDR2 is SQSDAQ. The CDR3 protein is CASSLLCEGQTHEQYF. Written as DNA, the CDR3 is TGTGCCAGCAGCTTGCTGTGTGAGGGACAGACCCACGAGCAGTACTTC.

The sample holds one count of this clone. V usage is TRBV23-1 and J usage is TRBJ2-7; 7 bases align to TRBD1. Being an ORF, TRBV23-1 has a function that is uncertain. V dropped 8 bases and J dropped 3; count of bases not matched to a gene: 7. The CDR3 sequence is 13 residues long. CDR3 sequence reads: CASPAGTVYEQYF. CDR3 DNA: TGCGCCAGCCCCGCCGGGACAGTCTACGAGCAGTACTTC.